This T cell receptor beta chain emerged from a study of cytomegalovirus exposure and HLA in healthy donors. Trimming took off 0 bases at V and 6 bases at J, with 18 bases between the two ends. The CDR3 has 17 residues. From germline, CDR1 is SGHKS and CDR2 YYEKEE (reference sequence). Notes on this clone: The antigen remains undetermined.

Study findings and constraints: Associated with HLA alleles at 0.05 false discovery rate in a later analysis were 16,951 TCR beta sequences.

Amplification used 60 Vbeta primers and 13 Jbeta primers. Generated by immunoSEQ multiplex PCR, the TCRdb table keeps only in-frame clones and is missing some. The sample has just over 150,000 clones; about 80% are singletons. The clonotype was recovered from a woman aged 45-60 years in good health and CMV-seropositive. The chain couples TRBV5-5 to TRBJ2-2; TRBD2 might be the D (7 bases). Sample: PBMCs. The CDR3 region has the DNA TGTGCCAGCAGCTTGGGATTCACGGGGGGCCTAGCCGGGGAGCTGTTTTTT. Encoded protein: CASSLGFTGGLAGELFF.